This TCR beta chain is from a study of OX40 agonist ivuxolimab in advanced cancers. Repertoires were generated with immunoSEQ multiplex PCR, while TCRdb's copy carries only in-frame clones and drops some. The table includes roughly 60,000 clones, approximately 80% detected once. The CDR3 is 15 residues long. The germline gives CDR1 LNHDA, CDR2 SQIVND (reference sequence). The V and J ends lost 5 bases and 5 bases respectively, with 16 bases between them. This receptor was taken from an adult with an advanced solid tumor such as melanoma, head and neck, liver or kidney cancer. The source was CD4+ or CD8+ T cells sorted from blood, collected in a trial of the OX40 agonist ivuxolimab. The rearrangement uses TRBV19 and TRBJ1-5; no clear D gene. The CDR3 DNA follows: TGTGCCAGTAGTCCCCCCCGACGGACCGATCAGCCCCAGCATTTT. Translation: CASSPPRRTDQPQHF. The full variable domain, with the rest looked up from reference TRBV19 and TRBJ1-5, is DGGITQSPKYLFRKEGQNVTLSCEQNLNHDAMYWYRQDPGQGLRLIYYSQIVNDFQKGDIAEGYSVSREKKESFPLTVTSAQKNPTAFYLCASSPPRRTDQPQHFGDGTRLSIL.